This is a list of T cell receptor beta chains from one sample in a study of cytomegalovirus exposure and HLA in healthy donors. Clones were sequenced by immunoSEQ multiplex PCR, and TCRdb holds only the in-frame ones, with some missing. The sample data list about 110,000 clones. Sequencing was carried out using PBMCs. Source of these receptors: a man aged 45-65 years in good health and CMV-seronegative. CDR3s include the opening cysteine and the closing phenylalanine or tryptophan. Fields, in order: J gene, V gene, D gene, CDR3 protein, CDR3 DNA. A D gene is named only where the DNA matches it firmly.

j_gene: TRBJ2-3; v_gene: TRBV6-6; d_gene: -; CDR3aa: CASNRRGLGATDTQYF; CDR3nt: TGTGCCAGCAACAGACGGGGACTCGGAGCCACAGATACGCAGTATTTT
j_gene: TRBJ2-1; v_gene: TRBV19; d_gene: -; CDR3aa: CASGAAYNEQFF; CDR3nt: TGTGCCAGTGGCGCGGCCTACAATGAGCAGTTCTTC
j_gene: TRBJ2-5; v_gene: TRBV6-1; d_gene: -; CDR3aa: CASRDRRETQYF; CDR3nt: TGTGCCAGCAGGGACAGAAGAGAGACCCAGTACTTC
j_gene: TRBJ2-5; v_gene: TRBV29-1; d_gene: -; CDR3aa: CSISWGLPPETQYF; CDR3nt: TGCAGCATTTCCTGGGGACTCCCCCCCGAGACCCAGTACTTC
j_gene: TRBJ1-2; v_gene: TRBV6-5; d_gene: TRBD1; CDR3aa: CASSFTTGETYGYTF; CDR3nt: TGTGCCAGCAGCTTTACGACAGGGGAAACCTATGGCTACACCTTC
j_gene: TRBJ2-1; v_gene: TRBV11-2; d_gene: -; CDR3aa: CASSSTGWTLGVEQFF; CDR3nt: TGTGCCAGCAGCTCTACAGGGTGGACCCTTGGGGTTGAGCAGTTCTTC
j_gene: TRBJ2-2; v_gene: TRBV5-4; d_gene: -; CDR3aa: CASSLARGNTGELFF; CDR3nt: TGTGCCAGCAGCTTGGCACGGGGAAACACCGGGGAGCTGTTTTTT
j_gene: TRBJ2-1; v_gene: TRBV19; d_gene: -; CDR3aa: CASSIEWSSYNEQFF; CDR3nt: TGTGCCAGTAGTATCGAATGGAGCTCCTACAATGAGCAGTTCTTC
j_gene: TRBJ1-4; v_gene: TRBV18; d_gene: -; CDR3aa: CASSLSSTNEKLFF; CDR3nt: TGTGCCAGCTCACTTTCTTCAACTAATGAAAAACTGTTTTTT
j_gene: TRBJ2-1; v_gene: TRBV2; d_gene: TRBD2; CDR3aa: CASSEITLGLAGWSSYNEQFF; CDR3nt: TGTGCCAGCAGTGAGATTACTCTAGGACTAGCGGGGTGGAGCTCCTACAATGAGCAGTTCTTC
j_gene: TRBJ2-3; v_gene: TRBV4-2; d_gene: TRBD1; CDR3aa: CASSSDRVQGTQYF; CDR3nt: TGTGCCAGCAGCTCGGACAGGGTTCAAGGTACGCAGTATTTT
j_gene: TRBJ1-6; v_gene: TRBV9; d_gene: TRBD1; CDR3aa: CASTKYRDSESPLHF; CDR3nt: TGTGCCAGCACCAAGTACCGGGACAGCGAATCACCCCTCCACTTT
j_gene: TRBJ2-1; v_gene: TRBV7-6; d_gene: -; CDR3aa: CASSSTDTYNEQFF; CDR3nt: TGTGCCAGCAGCTCGACAGATACCTACAATGAGCAGTTCTTC
j_gene: TRBJ2-1; v_gene: TRBV30; d_gene: TRBD1; CDR3aa: CAWSEGQGARNEQFF; CDR3nt: TGTGCCTGGAGTGAGGGACAGGGGGCGCGGAATGAGCAGTTCTTC
j_gene: TRBJ2-5; v_gene: TRBV7-2; d_gene: -; CDR3aa: CASSLPFQETQYF; CDR3nt: TGTGCCAGCAGCTTACCATTCCAAGAGACCCAGTACTTC
j_gene: TRBJ1-2; v_gene: TRBV19; d_gene: -; CDR3aa: CASSITVGVNYGYTF; CDR3nt: TGTGCCAGTAGTATTACGGTCGGAGTAAACTATGGCTACACCTTC
j_gene: TRBJ1-3; v_gene: TRBV19; d_gene: TRBD1; CDR3aa: CASRPGTGFTGNTIYF; CDR3nt: TGTGCCAGTAGGCCAGGGACAGGGTTCACTGGAAACACCATATATTTT
j_gene: TRBJ2-5; v_gene: TRBV27; d_gene: -; CDR3aa: CASRDAGTDETQYF; CDR3nt: TGTGCCAGCAGAGACGCCGGAACAGACGAGACCCAGTACTTC
j_gene: TRBJ2-1; v_gene: TRBV9; d_gene: TRBD2; CDR3aa: CASSAGKLAGVVYNEQFF; CDR3nt: TGTGCCAGCAGCGCAGGAAAACTAGCGGGAGTGGTCTACAATGAGCAGTTCTTC
j_gene: TRBJ2-1; v_gene: TRBV4-3; d_gene: TRBD2; CDR3aa: CASSRGLAGAEQFF; CDR3nt: TGCGCCAGCAGCCGGGGACTAGCGGGGGCCGAGCAGTTCTTC
j_gene: TRBJ1-1; v_gene: TRBV27; d_gene: -; CDR3aa: CASSWGRGHSLNTEAFF; CDR3nt: TGTGCCAGCAGTTGGGGCAGGGGCCACTCCCTGAACACTGAAGCTTTCTTT
j_gene: TRBJ2-7; v_gene: TRBV5-1; d_gene: TRBD1; CDR3aa: CASSSGGQVGYEQYF; CDR3nt: TGCGCCAGCAGCTCAGGGGGACAGGTGGGTTACGAGCAGTACTTC
j_gene: TRBJ1-1; v_gene: TRBV9; d_gene: -; CDR3aa: CASSVTGGSTEAFF; CDR3nt: TGTGCCAGCAGCGTTACGGGGGGAAGCACTGAAGCTTTCTTT
j_gene: TRBJ2-3; v_gene: TRBV14; d_gene: TRBD2; CDR3aa: CASSPPGLAVLDTQYF; CDR3nt: TGTGCCAGCAGCCCGCCCGGACTAGCCGTCCTAGATACGCAGTATTTT